This T cell receptor (beta chain) was recovered during a study of long-term antiretroviral therapy in people with HIV. The wider study: It was about a decade before the 2015 immediate-ART recommendation that the earliest samples were taken. Study results and limitations: The study found that diversity rose after ART but stayed below transplant donor controls.

The germline gives CDR1 SGDLS, CDR2 YYNGEE. The CDR3 is 14 residues long. The V segment lost 4 bases and the J segment 7 bases; nucleotides outside the gene matches: 5. The libraries were made with immunoSEQ v3.0 at survey level. Profiled with immunoSEQ multiplex PCR; TCRdb holds only in-frame clones, not every one. Seen here are 34,000 or so clones, 94% observed once, and the top ten hold 3% to 4%. As concerns this clone: No antigen is known for it.

This clonotype was obtained from a woman aged 45 to 65 with HIV. The sequencing used unsorted PBMCs, collected about 5.1 years after starting antiretroviral therapy. V is TRBV9 and J is TRBJ2-6, with TRBD2 matching over 7 bases. The CDR3 region is CASSTSGGANVLTF. The CDR3 coding sequence is TGTGCCAGCAGCACATCGGGGGGAGCCAACGTCCTGACTTTC.